This T cell receptor beta chain was captured in a study of blood T cell repertoires in COVID-19. This CDR3 spans 15 amino acids. Trimming took off 0 bases at V and 4 bases at J, with 10 bases between the two ends. Germline V gives CDR1 SGHKS, CDR2 YYEKEE (reference sequence). Clones were read by immunoSEQ multiplex PCR, and TCRdb kept only the in-frame ones, dropping some. The top ten clones hold around 10% of a sample with 80,000 or so clones, over 70% of them seen once. This clonotype was sampled from a human donor in a cohort sampled during active COVID-19. The chain uses TRBV5-5 and TRBJ1-4; D unresolved. Sequenced input: peripheral blood. CDR3 DNA sequence: TGTGCCAGCAGCTTGGACTCGCTCCTTAATGAAAAACTGTTTTTT. Its translation is CASSLDSLLNEKLFF.